This T cell receptor (beta chain) emerged from a study of breast tumors, draining lymph nodes, adjacent tissues. Many counts were recorded for this clonotype. Its antigen is as yet unknown. The CDR3 runs to 16 residues. Unmatched junction bases numbered 5, after V lost 4 bases and J lost 2 bases. Germline V gene data show CDR1 as SGHTA and CDR2 as FQGNSA. Regarding the study as a whole: The data were judged consistent with most tumor T cells coming from lymph node and expanding in tumor. Data only fit, rather than demonstrated, lymph node origin of most tumor T cells.

Each CDR3 protein gets one entry after TCRdb re-called the multiplex PCR reads with MiXCR. The table includes approximately 14,000 distinct CDR3 sequences, roughly 55% detected once. The clonotype was recovered from a female donor with breast cancer. Some clones in this sample may be carry-over from other donors' samples. The sequenced sample was tumor-adjacent breast tissue. The rearrangement links TRBV7-2 to TRBJ2-3; 11 nucleotides align to TRBD2. The CDR3 is CASSSLAGGNTDTQYF. CDR3 in DNA: TGTGCCAGCAGCTCTTTAGCGGGGGGGAACACAGATACGCAGTATTTT.